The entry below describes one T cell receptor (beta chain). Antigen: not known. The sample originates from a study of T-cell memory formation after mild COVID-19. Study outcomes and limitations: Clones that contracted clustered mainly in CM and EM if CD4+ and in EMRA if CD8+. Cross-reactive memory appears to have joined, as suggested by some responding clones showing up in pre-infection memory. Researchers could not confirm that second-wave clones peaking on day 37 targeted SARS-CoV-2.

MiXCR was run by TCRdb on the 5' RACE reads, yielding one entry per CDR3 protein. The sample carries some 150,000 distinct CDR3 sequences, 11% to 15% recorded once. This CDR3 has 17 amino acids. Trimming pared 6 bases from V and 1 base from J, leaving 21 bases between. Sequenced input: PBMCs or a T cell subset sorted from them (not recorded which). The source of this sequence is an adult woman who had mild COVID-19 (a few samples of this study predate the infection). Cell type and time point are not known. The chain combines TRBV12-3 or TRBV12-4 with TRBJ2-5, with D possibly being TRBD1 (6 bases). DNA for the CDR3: TGTGCCAGCAGCCAATCACGGACAGCCGAACCCCAAGAGACCCAGTACTTC. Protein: CASSQSRTAEPQETQYF.